The 31 T cell receptor beta chains reported below all come from one sample, sequenced in a study of technical replicates of blood from a handful of donors (dated by TCRdb to between 2016 and 2019). Libraries were prepared through the immunoSEQ multiplex PCR assay. The clones in this table, taken by TCRdb from immuneACCESS, are in-frame only. Not every clone is retained; where verified, under half of the shortfall comes from an unresolved V gene, and the cause of the rest is unknown. This sample gives about 61,000 clones in total; 97% of them show up just once. The top ten hold approximately 0.19% of the sample. Sequencing input: T cells isolated from PBMCs. All receptors derive from a human donor in good health.

In its sample, this clone was seen once. This rearrangement joins TRBV2 to TRBJ1-2; D not resolved. Germline V gene data show CDR1 as SNHLY and CDR2 as FYNNEI. V was trimmed by 8 bases and J by 2 bases, leaving 15 bases between them. The CDR3 extends over 14 amino acids. For the CDR3, the DNA is TGTGCCAGCCTACCTCTGGGAGTGAACTATGGCTACACCTTC. It translates to CASLPLGVNYGYTF.

This chain connects TRBV7-9 to TRBJ2-7; possible D gene TRBD1, 5 bases. The V gene's germline CDR1 is SEHNR and CDR2 FQNEAQ (reference sequence). Trimming pared 1 base from V and 6 bases from J, leaving 7 bases between. The CDR3 sequence is 12 residues long. The CDR3 DNA sequence: TGTGCCAGCAGCTTAGTAGGGGTCGAGCAGTACTTC. This encodes CASSLVGVEQYF.

The chain joins TRBV28 to TRBJ2-2; TRBD2 is a possible D gene (6 bases). CDR1 and CDR2 (germline): MDHEN, SYDVKM. With 6 bases removed from V and 4 bases from J, the gap between germline ends came to 21 bases. This CDR3 region has 17 residues. The CDR3 is CASSRTHGRGITGELFF. CDR3 nucleotides: TGTGCCAGCAGCCGGACCCACGGTCGGGGGATCACCGGGGAGCTGTTTTTT.

The chain uses TRBV2 and TRBJ1-1, with 7 bases lining up with TRBD1. The germline V gene encodes CDR1 SNHLY and CDR2 FYNNEI. With 10 bases clipped from V and 6 bases from J, the junction kept 11 bases outside the gene matches. The CDR3 is made up of 13 amino acids. CDR3 nucleotides: TGTGCCACCTCGCAGGGGGGTAGGTCTGAAGCTTTCTTT. Its translation: CATSQGGRSEAFF.

The table lists this clone with a count of one. The CDR3 coding sequence is TGCGCCAGCAGCCAAGACTTCAGGGTTTACGAGCAGTACTTC. Amino acid sequence: CASSQDFRVYEQYF. V gene TRBV4-1 combines with J gene TRBJ2-7; possibly TRBD1 for D (5 bases). The CDR3 is made up of 14 amino acids. Germline lookup yields CDR1 MGHRA and CDR2 YSYEKL. Trimming left V 0 bases short and J 4 bases short, with 10 bases between.

The rearrangement uses TRBV6-4 and TRBJ1-2, with D maybe TRBD1 (6 bases). Germline values: CDR1 MRHNA, CDR2 SNTAGT. This CDR3 contains 14 residues. V was pared by 3 bases and J by 0 bases, with 8 bases between. CDR3 amino acids: CASSEQGSNYGYTF. CDR3 nucleotide sequence: TGTGCCAGCAGTGAGCAGGGGTCTAACTATGGCTACACCTTC.

V gene TRBV7-8 combines with J gene TRBJ1-5, with D hard to call. The V end was cut by 0 bases, the J end by 2 bases, with 8 bases between. Germline V CDR1 and CDR2: SGHVS, FQNEAQ. CDR3 size: 15 residues. The CDR3: CASSLAPGRNQPQHF. The CDR3 DNA is TGTGCCAGCAGCTTAGCCCCTGGCCGCAATCAGCCCCAGCATTTT.

The chain employs TRBV15 and TRBJ2-2; possible D gene TRBD2, 5 bases. Germline assignment: CDR1 LNHNV and CDR2 YYDKDF (reference sequence). The V end was cut by 3 bases, the J end by 0 bases, with 14 bases between. This CDR3 contains 17 residues. The CDR3 loop reads CATSRAFGEPNTGELFF. The CDR3 DNA is TGTGCCACCAGCAGGGCGTTCGGGGAACCGAACACCGGGGAGCTGTTTTTT. Full variable domain (rest looked up from reference TRBV15 and TRBJ2-2): DAMVIQNPRYQVTQFGKPVTLSCSQTLNHNVMYWYQQKSSQAPKLLFHYYDKDFNNEADTPDNFQSRRPNTSFCFLDIRSPGLGDTAMYLCATSRAFGEPNTGELFFGEGSRLTVL.

The genes are TRBV9 and TRBJ2-3; 13 bases match TRBD2. Germline trimming cut 4 bases from V and 3 bases from J; bases unmatched to any gene: 20. The CDR3 extends over 21 amino acids. Germline CDR1 is SGDLS and CDR2 is YYNGEE. The CDR3 region has the DNA TGTGCCAGCAGCCCCGTGAGGACTAGCGGGAGAATCCTAAACTCAACAGATACGCAGTATTTT. Its protein product is CASSPVRTSGRILNSTDTQYF. The full variable domain, its missing parts supplied by reference TRBV9 and TRBJ2-3, is DSGVTQTPKHLITATGQRVTLRCSPRSGDLSVYWYQQSLDQGLQFLIQYYNGEERAKGNILERFSAQQFPDLHSELNLSSLELGDSALYFCASSPVRTSGRILNSTDTQYFGPGTRLTVL.

This clone was detected once. CDR3 region: CASKGIRTANYGYTF. The CDR3 DNA follows: TGTGCCAGCAAGGGGATTAGGACAGCTAACTATGGCTACACCTTC. The chain is built from TRBV2 and TRBJ1-2, with D possibly matching TRBD1 (6 bases). From germline, CDR1 is SNHLY and CDR2 FYNNEI. V was shortened by 7 bases and J by 0 bases, with 15 bases between the two germline ends. The CDR3 runs 15 residues.

V gene TRBV6-4 combines with J gene TRBJ1-5; no clear D. The germline V gene has CDR1 MRHNA and CDR2 SNTAGT. The germline V and J ends were trimmed by 3 bases and 4 bases, with 7 bases remaining between them. The CDR3 is made up of 13 amino acids. CDR3 nucleotide sequence: TGTGCCAGCAGTGAACAGCCTAATCAGCCCCAGCATTTT. It translates to CASSEQPNQPQHF.

The chain joins TRBV2 to TRBJ1-2, with a possible D match to TRBD1 (5 bases). This CDR3 is built from 13 residues. The germline CDR1 and CDR2 sequences are SNHLY and FYNNEI. The V end lost 6 bases, the J end lost 8 bases, and 16 bases lay between the germline ends. The CDR3 protein is CASRLQGQEGYTF. The CDR3 bases are TGTGCCAGCAGACTTCAGGGTCAGGAAGGCTACACCTTC.

The rearrangement uses TRBV7-2 and TRBJ1-6; perhaps TRBD1 as D (6 bases). The CDR3 extends over 15 amino acids. V shed 6 bases and J shed 5 bases, with 14 bases lying between them. CDR1 and CDR2 (germline): SGHTA, FQGNSA. CDR3 sequence reads: CASRVKGVDNSPLHF. In nucleotides, the CDR3 is TGTGCCAGCAGGGTGAAGGGGGTCGATAATTCACCCCTCCACTTT.

The V gene is TRBV6-6, the J gene TRBJ2-1; D remains unclear. V was cut by 4 bases and J by 1 base, with 5 bases left in between. The CDR3 covers 13 residues. Per the germline V gene, CDR1 is MNHNY and CDR2 is SVGAGI (reference sequence). CDR3 nucleotide sequence: TGTGCCAGCAGTTTAGCTTCCTACAATGAGCAGTTCTTC. It is translated as CASSLASYNEQFF.

This chain links TRBV25-1 with TRBJ1-2; TRBD1 matches at 8 bases. CDR3 length: 12 residues. Trimming took 5 bases from V and 6 from J; bases not matched to a gene: 2. Germline loops: CDR1 MGHDK, CDR2 SYGVNS. The chain's CDR3 is CASSTGGNGYTF. For the CDR3, the DNA is TGTGCCAGCAGTACAGGGGGGAATGGCTACACCTTC.

The chain couples TRBV7-3 to TRBJ2-3; D perhaps matches TRBD2 (6 bases). V gave up 1 base and J gave up 6 bases, with 8 bases separating them. The CDR3 has 13 amino acids. Germline V gene data show CDR1 as SGHTA and CDR2 as FQGTGA. Here the CDR3 reads CASSLSGVDTQYF. CDR3 nucleotides: TGTGCCAGCAGCTTAAGCGGGGTTGATACGCAGTATTTT. Based on the CDR3 plus reference TRBV7-3 and TRBJ2-3, the full variable domain is GAGVSQTPSNKVTEKGKYVELRCDPISGHTALYWYRQSLGQGPEFLIYFQGTGAADDSGLPNDRFFAVRPEGSVSTLKIQRTERGDSAVYLCASSLSGVDTQYFGPGTRLTVL.

V is TRBV11-2 and J is TRBJ2-1; possible D gene TRBD2, 6 bases. The CDR3 has 15 amino acids. The germline V gene has CDR1 SGHAT and CDR2 FQNNGV. The V end was cut by 2 bases, the J end by 4 bases, with 12 bases between. Here the CDR3 DNA reads TGTGCCAGCAGCTTAAGTCCGGGGGAGTACAATGAGCAGTTCTTC. This translates into CASSLSPGEYNEQFF.

Turning to this clone: The junction and the germline gene differ at one end; a read error may be behind it. The CDR3 here is CSVDWSLTYNELFF. CDR3 nucleotides: TGCAGCGTTGATTGGAGTTTGACCTACAATGAGCTGTTCTTC. The V gene is TRBV29-1, the J gene TRBJ2-1, with D unclear. There are 14 residues in the CDR3. Germline V gene sequence: CDR1 SQVTM, CDR2 ANQGSEA.

The DNA for the CDR3 is TGTGCCAGTCTTATGGGGACAGGGGAAGCGGAGCAGTACTTC. Its translation is CASLMGTGEAEQYF. The J gene is TRBJ2-7, the V gene TRBV28, with 10 bases identical to TRBD1. CDR1 MDHEN and CDR2 SYDVKM come from the germline V gene. V lost 9 bases, J lost 7 bases, and 12 bases stayed unmatched. The CDR3 spans 14 residues.

This chain joins TRBV7-9 and TRBJ2-3; 7 nucleotides match TRBD2. Germline trimming cut 5 bases from V and 0 bases from J; bases unmatched to any gene: 17. This CDR3 comprises 19 residues. The germline V gene encodes CDR1 SEHNR and CDR2 FQNEAQ (reference sequence). CDR3 residues: CASSHPWSGGEPSTDTQYF. As DNA, the CDR3 is TGTGCCAGCAGCCACCCGTGGTCGGGAGGAGAACCTAGCACAGATACGCAGTATTTT. Filled out from reference TRBV7-9 and TRBJ2-3, the complete variable domain reads DTGVSQNPRHKITKRGQNVTFRCDPISEHNRLYWYRQTLGQGPEFLTYFQNEAQLEKSRLLSDRFSAERPKGSFSTLEIQRTEQGDSAMYLCASSHPWSGGEPSTDTQYFGPGTRLTVL.

Note on this clone: The same CDR3 arises from other DNA sequences in this sample as well. The chain is built from TRBV6-1 and TRBJ2-7, with 13 bases that match TRBD2. The trim removed 6 bases at V and 1 base at J, leaving 0 bases unmatched. The CDR3 is made up of 14 amino acids. Per germline, CDR1 MNHNS and CDR2 SASEGT. The CDR3 is CASRLAGGSYEQYF. Here the CDR3 DNA reads TGTGCCAGCAGACTAGCGGGAGGGTCCTACGAGCAGTACTTC.

This chain joins TRBV30 and TRBJ1-1, with TRBD1 matching 8 bases. This CDR3 is built from 14 residues. Trimming cost V 0 bases and J 10 bases; bases outside gene matches: 10. Germline CDR1 reads GTSNPN; CDR2 reads SVGIG (reference sequence). The CDR3: CAWSVGQGNPGAFF. CDR3 sequence (DNA): TGTGCCTGGAGTGTAGGACAGGGAAACCCGGGAGCTTTCTTT. The full variable domain, with the rest looked up from reference TRBV30 and TRBJ1-1, is SQTIHQWPATLVQPVGSPLSLECTVEGTSNPNLYWYRQAAGRGLQLLFYSVGIGQISSEVPQNLSASRPQDRQFILSSKKLLLSDSGFYLCAWSVGQGNPGAFFGQGTRLTVV.

V and J are TRBV29-1 and TRBJ2-7, with a tentative D call TRBD1 (5 bases). The CDR3 is made up of 11 amino acids. Germline assignment: CDR1 SQVTM and CDR2 ANQGSEA. Deletions cut 6 bases from V and 4 bases from J, with 10 bases between. This CDR3 is CSVLREYEQYF. The CDR3 DNA sequence: TGCAGCGTCCTCAGGGAATACGAGCAGTACTTC.

V usage is TRBV9 and J usage is TRBJ2-7; 11 bases are shared with TRBD1. With V trimmed by 3 bases and J by 3 bases, 5 bases remained unmatched. The CDR3 is 15 amino acids. The V gene's germline CDR1 is SGDLS and CDR2 YYNGEE. The CDR3 protein is CASSDPGQGDYEQYF. The CDR3 DNA reads as TGTGCCAGCAGCGATCCGGGACAGGGGGACTACGAGCAGTACTTC.

J is TRBJ2-7 and V is TRBV23-1, with 7 bases matching TRBD2. TRBV23-1 counts as an open reading frame of uncertain function. The CDR3 runs 13 residues. V lost 5 bases to trimming and J lost 2 bases; unmatched junction nucleotides: 3. CDR3 in DNA: TGCGCCAGCAGTGGAGCGGGAACCTACGAGCAGTACTTC. As protein: CASSGAGTYEQYF.

The chain links TRBV12-5 to TRBJ1-5, with TRBD1 matching over 7 bases. The germline V gene encodes CDR1 LGHNT and CDR2 FRNRAP. The CDR3 is 16 amino acids. V lost 3 bases and J lost 2; bases outside the gene matches: 7. The CDR3 DNA reads as TGTGCTAGTGGTTTTCCAACTACAGGGGGCAATCAGCCCCAGCATTTT. Amino acid sequence: CASGFPTTGGNQPQHF.

J is TRBJ2-2 and V is TRBV2, with 7 bases identical to TRBD1. The germline V gene encodes CDR1 SNHLY and CDR2 FYNNEI. Trimming at V came to 4 bases and at J to 5 bases, leaving 4 bases not matched to a gene. The CDR3 consists of 14 residues. Written as DNA, the CDR3 is TGTGCCAGCAGTGGAGACAGGGTGACCGGGGAGCTGTTTTTT. Its protein is CASSGDRVTGELFF.

The rearrangement uses TRBV7-6 and TRBJ2-7, with D tentatively TRBD2 (6 bases). Germline V gene sequence: CDR1 SGHVS, CDR2 FNYEAQ. The CDR3 sequence is 17 residues long. V lost 1 base to trimming and J lost 0 bases, with 16 bases between them. The CDR3: CASSLDVFGEDSYEQYF. CDR3 sequence (DNA): TGTGCCAGCAGCTTAGATGTCTTCGGGGAGGACTCCTACGAGCAGTACTTC.

CDR3 loop: CASSVEGGLSGYTF. CDR3 sequence (DNA): TGTGCCAGCAGCGTAGAAGGAGGGCTAAGTGGCTACACCTTC. The gene calls are TRBV9 and TRBJ1-2; D is ambiguous. The CDR3 runs 14 residues. Between the trimmed V and J ends, which lost 0 bases and 7 bases, there was a span of 13 bases. CDR1 is SGDLS, CDR2 YYNGEE, per germline.

CDR3 bases: TGTGCCAGCAGCCCACAGGGGTACAACACTGAAGCTTTCTTT. This codes for CASSPQGYNTEAFF. The rearrangement joins TRBV7-9 to TRBJ1-1, with 7 positions matching TRBD1. The CDR3 has 14 residues. In germline, CDR1 is SEHNR, CDR2 FQNEAQ (reference sequence). J was trimmed by 2 bases and V by 5 bases; bases with no gene match: 5.

This clone was detected only once. The gene calls are TRBV7-8 and TRBJ1-2, with D maybe TRBD1 (5 bases). CDR3 length: 13 residues. Trimming removed 5 bases from V and 4 bases from J, with 11 bases in between. CDR1 SGHVS and CDR2 FQNEAQ come from the germline V gene. The DNA of the CDR3 is TGTGCCAGCAGCCTATCAGGGTTCTATGGCTACACCTTC. It translates to CASSLSGFYGYTF. Full variable domain (outside the CDR3, taken from reference TRBV7-8 and TRBJ1-2): GAGVSQSPRYKVAKRGQDVALRCDPISGHVSLFWYQQALGQGPEFLTYFQNEAQLDKSGLPSDRFFAERPEGSVSTLKIQRTQQEDSAVYLCASSLSGFYGYTFGSGTRLTVV.